What follows is one TCR beta chain and its context. Its antigen is not known. V was pared by 6 bases and J by 3 bases, with 11 bases between. The germline V gene encodes CDR1 MGHDK and CDR2 SYGVNS. The CDR3 sequence is 14 residues long. Generated by immunoSEQ multiplex PCR, the TCRdb table keeps only in-frame clones and is missing some. This sample carries 100,000 or so clones, around nine tenths of them seen once, and the ten largest clones take less than 3%. This entry belongs to a study of T cell responses to AZD1222 COVID-19 vaccine. General study points: Just a handful of AZD1222 recipients tested seropositive at baseline. The CD4 TCRs associated with vaccination extended across spike and predominated at 160-218 and 743-854. Spike-specific TCR breadth and depth went up after people got two AZD1222 doses.

This clonotype was obtained from an adult in good health. The chain carries TRBV25-1 and TRBJ1-4; D perhaps matches TRBD1 (6 bases). The specimen comprised peripheral blood, sampled on day 0 of AZD1222 vaccination. CDR3 amino acids: CASSGTPPNEKLFF. The CDR3 DNA reads TGTGCCAGCAGCGGGACACCTCCTAATGAAAAACTGTTTTTT. Complete variable domain (other parts from reference TRBV25-1 and TRBJ1-4): EADIYQTPRYLVIGTGKKITLECSQTMGHDKMYWYQQDPGMELHLIHYSYGVNSTEKGDLSSESTVSRIRTEHFPLTLESARPSHTSQYLCASSGTPPNEKLFFGSGTQLSVL.